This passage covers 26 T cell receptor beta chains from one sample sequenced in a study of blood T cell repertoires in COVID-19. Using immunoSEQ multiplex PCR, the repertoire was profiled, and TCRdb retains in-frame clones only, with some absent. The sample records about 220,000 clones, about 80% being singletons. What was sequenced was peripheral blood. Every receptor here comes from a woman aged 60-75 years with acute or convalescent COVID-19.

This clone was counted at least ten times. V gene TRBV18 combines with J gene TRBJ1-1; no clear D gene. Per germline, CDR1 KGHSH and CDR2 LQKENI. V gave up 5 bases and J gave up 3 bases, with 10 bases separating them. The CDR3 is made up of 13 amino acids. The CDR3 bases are TGTGCCAGCTCAAGGGAGAGGGACACTGAAGCTTTCTTT. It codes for CASSRERDTEAFF. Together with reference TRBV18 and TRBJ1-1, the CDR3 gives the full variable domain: NAGVMQNPRHLVRRRGQEARLRCSPMKGHSHVYWYRQLPEEGLKFMVYLQKENIIDESGMPKERFSAEFPKEGPSILRIQQVVRGDSAAYFCASSRERDTEAFFGQGTRLTVV.

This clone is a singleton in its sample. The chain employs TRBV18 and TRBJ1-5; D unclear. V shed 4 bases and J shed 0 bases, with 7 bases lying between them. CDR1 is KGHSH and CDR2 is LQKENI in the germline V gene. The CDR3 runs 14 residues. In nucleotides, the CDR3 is TGTGCCAGCTCACACCGAGATAGCAATCAGCCCCAGCATTTT. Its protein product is CASSHRDSNQPQHF.

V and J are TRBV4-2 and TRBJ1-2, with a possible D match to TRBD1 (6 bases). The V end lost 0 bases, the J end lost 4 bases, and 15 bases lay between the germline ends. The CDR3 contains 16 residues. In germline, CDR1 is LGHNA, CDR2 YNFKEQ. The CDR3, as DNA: TGTGCCAGCAGCCAAGAGGTAACAGGGCGAACCTATGGCTACACCTTC. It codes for CASSQEVTGRTYGYTF.

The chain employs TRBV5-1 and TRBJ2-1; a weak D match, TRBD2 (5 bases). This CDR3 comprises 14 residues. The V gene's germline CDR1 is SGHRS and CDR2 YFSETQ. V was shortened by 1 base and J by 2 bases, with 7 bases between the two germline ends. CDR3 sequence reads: CASSLMEAYNEQFF. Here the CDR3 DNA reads TGCGCCAGCAGCTTGATGGAGGCCTACAATGAGCAGTTCTTC.

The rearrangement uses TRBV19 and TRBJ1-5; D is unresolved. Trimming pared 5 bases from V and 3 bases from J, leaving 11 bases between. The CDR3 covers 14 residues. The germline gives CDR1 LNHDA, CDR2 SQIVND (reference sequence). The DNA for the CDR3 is TGTGCCAGTAGTGAGACGGGATACAATCAGCCCCAGCATTTT. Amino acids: CASSETGYNQPQHF.

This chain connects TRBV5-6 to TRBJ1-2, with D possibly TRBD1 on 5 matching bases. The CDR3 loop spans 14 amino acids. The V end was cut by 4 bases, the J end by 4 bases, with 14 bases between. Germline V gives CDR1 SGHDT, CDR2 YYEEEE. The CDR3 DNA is TGTGCCAGCAGCGCGGGACGGTCCCCCTATGGCTACACCTTC. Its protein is CASSAGRSPYGYTF.

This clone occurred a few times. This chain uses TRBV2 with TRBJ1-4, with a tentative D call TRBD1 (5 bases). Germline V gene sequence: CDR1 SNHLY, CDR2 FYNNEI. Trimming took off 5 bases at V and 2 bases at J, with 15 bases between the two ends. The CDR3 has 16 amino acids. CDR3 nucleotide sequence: TGTGCCAGCAGTACCTCGGGGGGTTCCACTAATGAAAAACTGTTTTTT. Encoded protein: CASSTSGGSTNEKLFF.

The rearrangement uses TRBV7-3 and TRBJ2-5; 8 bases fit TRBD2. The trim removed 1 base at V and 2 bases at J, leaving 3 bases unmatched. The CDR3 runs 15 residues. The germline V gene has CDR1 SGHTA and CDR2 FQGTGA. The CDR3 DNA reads TGTGCCAGCAGCTTAAATGGCGGGGGGCAAGAGACCCAGTACTTC. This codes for CASSLNGGGQETQYF.

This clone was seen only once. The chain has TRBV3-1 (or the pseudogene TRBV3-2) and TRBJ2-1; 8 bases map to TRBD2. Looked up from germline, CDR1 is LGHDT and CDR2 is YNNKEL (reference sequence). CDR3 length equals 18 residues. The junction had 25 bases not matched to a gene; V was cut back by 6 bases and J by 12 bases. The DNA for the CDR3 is TGTGCCAGCAGTCATGAGATAAAGGCGGGGGGACGCTACTCGGGGCAGTTCTTC. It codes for CASSHEIKAGGRYSGQFF.

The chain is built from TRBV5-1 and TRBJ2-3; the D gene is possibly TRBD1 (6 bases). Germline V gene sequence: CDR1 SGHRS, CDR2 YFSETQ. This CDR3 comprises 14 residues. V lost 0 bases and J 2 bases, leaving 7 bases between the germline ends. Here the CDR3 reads CASSLAGDTDTQYF. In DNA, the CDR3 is TGCGCCAGCAGCTTGGCAGGGGACACAGATACGCAGTATTTT.

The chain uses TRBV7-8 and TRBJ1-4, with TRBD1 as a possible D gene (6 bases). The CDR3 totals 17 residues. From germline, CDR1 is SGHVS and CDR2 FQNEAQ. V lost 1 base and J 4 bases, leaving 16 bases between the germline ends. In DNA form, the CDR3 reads TGTGCCAGCAGCTTAGATATGATGGGACATGTTAATGAAAAACTGTTTTTT. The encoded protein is CASSLDMMGHVNEKLFF.

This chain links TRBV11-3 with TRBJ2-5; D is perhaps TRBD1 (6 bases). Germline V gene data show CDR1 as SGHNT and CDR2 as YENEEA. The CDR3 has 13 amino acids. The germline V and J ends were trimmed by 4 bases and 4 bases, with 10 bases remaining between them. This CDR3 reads CASSSTGVETQYF. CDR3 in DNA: TGTGCCAGCAGCTCGACAGGTGTAGAGACCCAGTACTTC.

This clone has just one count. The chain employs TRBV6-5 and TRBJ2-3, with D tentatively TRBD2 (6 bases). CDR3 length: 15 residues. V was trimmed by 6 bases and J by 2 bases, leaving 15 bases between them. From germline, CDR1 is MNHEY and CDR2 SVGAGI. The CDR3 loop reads CASRGTFPNTDTQYF. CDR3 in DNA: TGTGCCAGCAGAGGGACTTTTCCGAACACAGATACGCAGTATTTT.

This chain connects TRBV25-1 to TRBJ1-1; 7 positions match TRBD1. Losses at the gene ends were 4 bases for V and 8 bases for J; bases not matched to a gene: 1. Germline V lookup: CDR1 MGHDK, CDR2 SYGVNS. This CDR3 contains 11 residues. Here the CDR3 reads CASSADREAFF. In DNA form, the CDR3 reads TGTGCCAGCAGTGCGGACAGGGAAGCTTTCTTT.

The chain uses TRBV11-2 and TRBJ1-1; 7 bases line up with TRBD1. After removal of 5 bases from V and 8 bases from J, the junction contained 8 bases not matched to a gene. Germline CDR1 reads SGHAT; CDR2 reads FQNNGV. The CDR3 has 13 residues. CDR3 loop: CASSTRTGQEAFF. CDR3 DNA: TGTGCCAGCAGCACCCGGACAGGCCAAGAAGCTTTCTTT.

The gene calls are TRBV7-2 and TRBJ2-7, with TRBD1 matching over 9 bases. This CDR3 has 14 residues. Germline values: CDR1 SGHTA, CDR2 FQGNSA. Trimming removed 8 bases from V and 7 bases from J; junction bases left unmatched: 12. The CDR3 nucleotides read TGTGCCAGCTGCCCGGGGACAGGGCCTTGGGAGCAGTACTTC. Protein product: CASCPGTGPWEQYF.

CDR3 DNA: TGTGCCAGCAGCGCCGGGTTCCACACCGGGGAGCTGTTTTTT. This translates into CASSAGFHTGELFF. J is TRBJ2-2 and V is TRBV5-5; D is ambiguous. V lost 4 bases to trimming and J lost 3 bases, with 10 bases between them. CDR1 and CDR2 (germline): SGHKS, YYEKEE (reference sequence). The CDR3 has 14 amino acids. Full variable domain (remainder filled in from reference TRBV5-5 and TRBJ2-2): DAGVTQSPTHLIKTRGQQVTLRCSPISGHKSVSWYQQVLGQGPQFIFQYYEKEERGRGNFPDRFSARQFPNYSSELNVNALLLGDSALYLCASSAGFHTGELFFGEGSRLTVL.

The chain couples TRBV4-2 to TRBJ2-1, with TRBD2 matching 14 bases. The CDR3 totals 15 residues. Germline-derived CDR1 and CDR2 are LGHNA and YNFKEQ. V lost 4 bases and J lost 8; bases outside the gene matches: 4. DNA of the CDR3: TGTGCCAGCAGCCTTGGACTAGCGGGGGGTTATGAGCAGTTCTTC. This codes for CASSLGLAGGYEQFF.

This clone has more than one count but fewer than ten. CDR3 amino acids: CASSLRPGTGNEKLFF. The CDR3 DNA sequence: TGTGCCAGCAGCTTGCGTCCCGGGACAGGAAATGAAAAACTGTTTTTT. The chain couples TRBV5-8 to TRBJ1-4; 8 bases agree with TRBD1. V was pared by 1 base and J by 5 bases, with 7 bases of the junction left unmatched. Germline V gives CDR1 SGHTS, CDR2 YDEGEE. The CDR3 loop spans 16 amino acids.

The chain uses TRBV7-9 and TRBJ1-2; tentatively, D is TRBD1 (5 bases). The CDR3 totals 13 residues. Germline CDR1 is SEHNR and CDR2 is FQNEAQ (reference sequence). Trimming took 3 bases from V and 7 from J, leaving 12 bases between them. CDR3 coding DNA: TGTGCCAGCAGCTTGGAGGGGCGTGGTGGCTACACCTTC. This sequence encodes CASSLEGRGGYTF.

CDR3 coding DNA: TGTGCCAGCAGCTTAGATGCGGGGGGTATCAGTGAGCAGTTCTTC. Translating gives CASSLDAGGISEQFF. V usage is TRBV7-2 and J usage is TRBJ2-1, with TRBD2 identical over 8 bases. J was trimmed by 9 bases and V by 1 base; bases with no gene match: 8. CDR1 is SGHTA and CDR2 is FQGNSA in the germline V gene. This CDR3 has 15 amino acids.

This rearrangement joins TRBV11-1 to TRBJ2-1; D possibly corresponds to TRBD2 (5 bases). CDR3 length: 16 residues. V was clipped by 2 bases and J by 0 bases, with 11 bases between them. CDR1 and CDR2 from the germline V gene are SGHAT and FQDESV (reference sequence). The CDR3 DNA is TGTGCCAGCAGCTTATCCTGGGAGCTCTCCTACAATGAGCAGTTCTTC. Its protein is CASSLSWELSYNEQFF. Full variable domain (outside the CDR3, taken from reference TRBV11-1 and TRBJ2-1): EAEVAQSPRYKITEKSQAVAFWCDPISGHATLYWYRQILGQGPELLVQFQDESVVDDSQLPKDRFSAERLKGVDSTLKIQPAELGDSAMYLCASSLSWELSYNEQFFGPGTRLTVL.

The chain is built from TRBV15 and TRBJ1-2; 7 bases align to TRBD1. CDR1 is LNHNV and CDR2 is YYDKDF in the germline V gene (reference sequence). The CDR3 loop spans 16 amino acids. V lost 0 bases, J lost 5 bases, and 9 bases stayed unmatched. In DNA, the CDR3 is TGTGCCACCAGCAGAGATCGCCCGACAGGGAGTTATGGCTACACCTTC. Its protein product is CATSRDRPTGSYGYTF.

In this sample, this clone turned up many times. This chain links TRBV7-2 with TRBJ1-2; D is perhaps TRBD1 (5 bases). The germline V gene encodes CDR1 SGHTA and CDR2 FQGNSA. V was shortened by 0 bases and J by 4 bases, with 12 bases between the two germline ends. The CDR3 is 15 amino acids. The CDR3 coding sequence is TGTGCCAGCAGCTTAGCGCAGGGTTTGGGCTATGGCTACACCTTC. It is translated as CASSLAQGLGYGYTF.

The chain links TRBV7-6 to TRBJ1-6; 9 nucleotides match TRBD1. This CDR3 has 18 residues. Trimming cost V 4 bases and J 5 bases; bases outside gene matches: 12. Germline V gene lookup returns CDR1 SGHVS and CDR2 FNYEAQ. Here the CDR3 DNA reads TGTGCCAGCAGCTCGGAACCGGGACAGGGCACACATAATTCACCCCTCCACTTT. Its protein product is CASSSEPGQGTHNSPLHF.

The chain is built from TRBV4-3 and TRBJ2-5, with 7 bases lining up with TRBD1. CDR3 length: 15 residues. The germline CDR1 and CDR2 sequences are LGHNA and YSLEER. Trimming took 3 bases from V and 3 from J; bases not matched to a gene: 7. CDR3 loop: CASSQNPGTEETQYF. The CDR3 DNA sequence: TGCGCCAGCAGCCAGAACCCCGGGACAGAAGAGACCCAGTACTTC.